This TCR beta chain was sequenced during a study of blood T cell repertoires in COVID-19. Study-level information: Italy, Spain and the United States were the sources of the convalescent and acute COVID-19 samples. The cDNA or gDNA used as material had been derived from T cells, B-cell-depleted T cells, or PBMCs.

The CDR3 contains 15 residues. The J segment lost 1 base and the V segment lost 1 base, leaving 4 bases of the junction unmatched. The germline V gene encodes CDR1 SGHNT and CDR2 YYREEE (reference sequence). Authors' methods: Amplifying reference gene primers gave estimates of nucleated cell counts. Using immunoSEQ multiplex PCR, the repertoire was profiled, and TCRdb retains in-frame clones only, with some absent. The DNA gave D and trimming, while V, J and clone size come from that table. The data hold about 140,000 clones, with over 70% observed a single time. This clone was seen a handful of times.

This chain joins TRBV5-4 and TRBJ2-5; 7 bases map to TRBD1. This receptor was identified in a man between 65 and 80 years old who had recovered from COVID-19. Material: peripheral blood. CDR3 sequence: CASSLIGTVQETQYF. CDR3 sequence (DNA): TGTGCCAGCAGCTTGATCGGGACAGTCCAAGAGACCCAGTACTTC.